The clone carrying this TCR beta chain was counted only a few times. What it binds is unknown. The sample originates from a study of CD8+CD57+ T cells in acquired aplastic anemia. All patients picked for sequencing had shown, by flow cytometry, an expansion of CD8+CD57+ cells. The TCR beta profiling, which covered VDJ combination and CDR3 sequence, was carried out using genomic DNA as the template. TCRdb re-analysed the reads in MiXCR, keeping a single row per CDR3 protein. The table records under 200,000 distinct CDR3 sequences, 48% of them present only once. Regarding the study as a whole: With respect to CD8+ Simpson's diversity, patients and controls did not differ significantly. Overlap between patients and controls comprised about 28 CD8+ CDR3 sequences.

Germline V gives CDR1 MNHNS, CDR2 SASEGT. The CDR3 has 13 residues. J was trimmed by 0 bases and V by 7 bases; bases with no gene match: 0. The receptor comes from a human donor with aplastic anemia. V is TRBV6-1 and J is TRBJ2-3, with TRBD1 identical over 8 bases. Material for sequencing was sorted CD4+, CD8+, or CD8+CD57+ T cells (not recorded which) from PBMCs. This CDR3 is CASTGGSTDTQYF. Written as DNA, the CDR3 is TGTGCCAGCACAGGGGGCAGCACAGATACGCAGTATTTT.